This TCR beta chain originates from a study of control samples from healthy donors and cancer patients. Profiled with immunoSEQ multiplex PCR; TCRdb holds only in-frame clones, not every one. The data show over 150,000 clones, under 96% seen once. The V end lost 2 bases, the J end lost 6 bases, and 15 bases lay between the germline ends. The CDR3 loop spans 15 amino acids. The germline V gene encodes CDR1 KGHDR and CDR2 SFDVKD. Specimen: blood. The V gene is TRBV24-1, the J gene TRBJ1-1; D is uncertain. This receptor was identified in a woman aged 30 to 39 in good health. This CDR3 reads CATSDSRPAEAEAFF. Here the CDR3 DNA reads TGTGCCACCAGTGATTCGAGACCCGCAGAGGCTGAAGCTTTCTTT.